This T cell receptor beta chain stems from a study of T cells in Graves' hyperthyroidism and ophthalmopathy. Trimming stripped 1 base from V and 6 bases from J, with 12 bases between. The CDR3 is 14 amino acids. Germline CDR1 is SGHTA and CDR2 is FQGNSA. Using RNA transcripts as the source, TCR beta CDR3 regions were amplified. The HTBI primer set drove a first-round RT-PCR of the TCR CDR3. TCRdb re-derived calls from the multiplex PCR reads in MiXCR, one entry per CDR3 protein. The table has about 550,000 distinct CDR3 sequences, less than 25% seen once. The sequenced material came from blood. V usage is TRBV7-2 and J usage is TRBJ1-1, with D unresolved. This clonotype was sampled from a man aged 18 to 30 with Graves' hyperthyroidism. The CDR3 region has the DNA TGTGCCAGCAGCTTAGGCGGGAGATTGGCTGAAGCTTTCTTT. Translated: CASSLGGRLAEAFF. Using reference TRBV7-2 and TRBJ1-1 for the parts outside the CDR3, the full variable domain is GAGVSQSPSNKVTEKGKDVELRCDPISGHTALYWYRQSLGQGLEFLIYFQGNSAPDKSGLPSDRFSAERTGGSVSTLTIQRTQQEDSAVYLCASSLGGRLAEAFFGQGTRLTVV.